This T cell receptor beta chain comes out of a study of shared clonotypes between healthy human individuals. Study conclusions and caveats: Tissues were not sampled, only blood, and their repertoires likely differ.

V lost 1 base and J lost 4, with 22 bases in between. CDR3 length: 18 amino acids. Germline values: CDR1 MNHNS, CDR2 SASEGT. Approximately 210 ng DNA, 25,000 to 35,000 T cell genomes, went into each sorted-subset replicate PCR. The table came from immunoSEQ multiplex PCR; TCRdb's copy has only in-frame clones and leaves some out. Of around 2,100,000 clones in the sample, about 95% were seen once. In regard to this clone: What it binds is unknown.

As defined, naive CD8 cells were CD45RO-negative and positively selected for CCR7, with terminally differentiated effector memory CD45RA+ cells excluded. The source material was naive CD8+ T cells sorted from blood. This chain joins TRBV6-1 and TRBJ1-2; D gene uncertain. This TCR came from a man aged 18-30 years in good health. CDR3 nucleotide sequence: TGTGCCAGCAGTGAAGGGTTCGGAGTGGCAGGAATCCTCTATGGCTACACCTTC. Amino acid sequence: CASSEGFGVAGILYGYTF.